This is a list of T cell receptor beta chains from one sample in a study of blood T cell repertoires in COVID-19. Profiling relied on immunoSEQ multiplex PCR, and the TCRdb table lists in-frame clones only, not all of them. Altogether 110,000 to 150,000 clones are present, roughly 80% being singletons, with the ten largest covering around 10%. The material sequenced was peripheral blood. The receptors were gathered from a woman older than 75 in a cohort sampled during active or convalescent COVID-19. Each CDR3 is given with its conserved first and last residue. The D gene is left open where the match is weak. Where a row states a size, it is once, few, many or the class of an expanded clone; other rows omit it.

clone size: NA
V gene: TRBV19
D gene: NA
J gene: TRBJ2-5
CDR3 DNA: TGTGCCAGTAGTACACAGGGCCGTGAGACCCAGTACTTC
CDR3 protein: CASSTQGRETQYF

clone size: NA
V gene: TRBV5-1
D gene: NA
J gene: TRBJ2-5
CDR3 DNA: TGCGCCAGCAGCTCCCCCCCCAACCAAGAGACCCAGTACTTC
CDR3 protein: CASSSPPNQETQYF

clone size: NA
V gene: TRBV19
D gene: TRBD2
J gene: TRBJ2-1
CDR3 DNA: TGTGCCACCCGACTAGCGGGGGTAGATGAGCAGTTCTTC
CDR3 protein: CATRLAGVDEQFF

clone size: NA
V gene: TRBV5-1
D gene: TRBD1
J gene: TRBJ1-2
CDR3 DNA: TGCGCCAGCAGCAGCGCACTCCGGGACAGCTATGGCTACACCTTC
CDR3 protein: CASSSALRDSYGYTF

clone size: NA
V gene: TRBV18
D gene: TRBD1
J gene: TRBJ1-2
CDR3 DNA: TGTGCCAGCCTCCCTCTATTAGGGGGCGCGAATGGCTACACCTTC
CDR3 protein: CASLPLLGGANGYTF

clone size: NA
V gene: TRBV7-9
D gene: TRBD1
J gene: TRBJ1-2
CDR3 DNA: TGTGCCAGCAGCGAACGGACAGGGCAAAACTATGGCTACACCTTC
CDR3 protein: CASSERTGQNYGYTF

clone size: NA
V gene: TRBV19
D gene: TRBD1
J gene: TRBJ2-3
CDR3 DNA: TGTGCCAGTCGGGACAGGGGGAATTCAGATACGCAGTATTTT
CDR3 protein: CASRDRGNSDTQYF

clone size: NA
V gene: TRBV5-5
D gene: NA
J gene: TRBJ1-5
CDR3 DNA: TGTGCCAGCAGCTTCGGTCAGGTATCAAATCAGCCCCAGCATTTT
CDR3 protein: CASSFGQVSNQPQHF

clone size: NA
V gene: TRBV4-1
D gene: NA
J gene: TRBJ2-1
CDR3 DNA: TGCGCCAGCAGCCAAGTGCCTACCTACAATGAGCAGTTCTTC
CDR3 protein: CASSQVPTYNEQFF

clone size: NA
V gene: TRBV15
D gene: NA
J gene: TRBJ2-3
CDR3 DNA: TGTGCCACCAGCAGGAAAGGGGCAAGCGGCACAGATACGCAGTATTTT
CDR3 protein: CATSRKGASGTDTQYF

clone size: NA
V gene: TRBV29-1
D gene: NA
J gene: TRBJ2-1
CDR3 DNA: TGCAGCATCTCCCAACGGACTCTCCGTCGTTACAATGAGCAGTTCTTC
CDR3 protein: CSISQRTLRRYNEQFF

clone size: NA
V gene: TRBV11-2
D gene: NA
J gene: TRBJ2-2
CDR3 DNA: TGTGCCAGCAGCTTAGATTTCGGCGGGGAGCTGTTTTTT
CDR3 protein: CASSLDFGGELFF

clone size: NA
V gene: TRBV19
D gene: NA
J gene: TRBJ1-1
CDR3 DNA: TGTGCCAGTAGTATAGAAGGGGACACTGAAGCTTTCTTT
CDR3 protein: CASSIEGDTEAFF

clone size: few
V gene: TRBV7-9
D gene: TRBD1
J gene: TRBJ2-2
CDR3 DNA: TGTGCCAGCAGCGACGACAGGGCCACCGGGGAGCTGTTTTTT
CDR3 protein: CASSDDRATGELFF

clone size: NA
V gene: TRBV11-1
D gene: TRBD1
J gene: TRBJ1-1
CDR3 DNA: TGTGCCAGCAGCTTAGAACAGGGGACGACTGAAGCTTTCTTT
CDR3 protein: CASSLEQGTTEAFF

clone size: NA
V gene: TRBV9
D gene: NA
J gene: TRBJ2-4
CDR3 DNA: TGTGCCAGCAGCGTACAAGGAGGGGAGAGAGACATTCAGTACTTC
CDR3 protein: CASSVQGGERDIQYF

clone size: medium-sized
V gene: TRBV19
D gene: TRBD1
J gene: TRBJ1-3
CDR3 DNA: TGTGCCAGTAAACGGGACAGTGGAAACACCATATATTTT
CDR3 protein: CASKRDSGNTIYF

clone size: NA
V gene: TRBV5-4
D gene: TRBD1
J gene: TRBJ1-2
CDR3 DNA: TGTGCCAGCAGCAAGGGGACAGAGGGAGTAGACTATGGCTACACCTTC
CDR3 protein: CASSKGTEGVDYGYTF

clone size: NA
V gene: TRBV19
D gene: NA
J gene: TRBJ1-5
CDR3 DNA: TGTGCCAGTAGTATTCAGAAGAATCAGCCCCAGCATTTT
CDR3 protein: CASSIQKNQPQHF

clone size: once
V gene: TRBV14
D gene: NA
J gene: TRBJ1-3
CDR3 DNA: TGTGCCAGCAGCCAAGGGGCGTACACCATATATTTT
CDR3 protein: CASSQGAYTIYF

clone size: NA
V gene: TRBV7-8
D gene: NA
J gene: TRBJ1-1
CDR3 DNA: TGTGCCAGCAGCCGACAGGTTGGGCTAAACACTGAAGCTTTCTTT
CDR3 protein: CASSRQVGLNTEAFF

clone size: NA
V gene: TRBV6-5
D gene: NA
J gene: TRBJ1-1
CDR3 DNA: TGTGCCAGCAGACGACAACTGAACACTGAAGCTTTCTTT
CDR3 protein: CASRRQLNTEAFF

clone size: once
V gene: TRBV7-2
D gene: NA
J gene: TRBJ2-3
CDR3 DNA: TGTGCCAGCAGCTTAGCGGGACTTGGCACAGATACGCAGTATTTT
CDR3 protein: CASSLAGLGTDTQYF

clone size: NA
V gene: TRBV19
D gene: NA
J gene: TRBJ2-1
CDR3 DNA: TGTGCCAGTAGTATACAGAGGGCGACTACCATCAATGAGCAGTTCTTC
CDR3 protein: CASSIQRATTINEQFF

clone size: NA
V gene: TRBV6-6
D gene: TRBD1
J gene: TRBJ1-2
CDR3 DNA: TGTGCCAGCAGTGCCTCGACAGGGTTAGGCGGCTACACCTTC
CDR3 protein: CASSASTGLGGYTF

clone size: NA
V gene: TRBV10-1
D gene: NA
J gene: TRBJ1-1
CDR3 DNA: TGCGCCAGCAGTGTTCCGCTGCGCACTGAAGCTTTCTTT
CDR3 protein: CASSVPLRTEAFF

clone size: NA
V gene: TRBV19
D gene: TRBD1
J gene: TRBJ1-4
CDR3 DNA: TGTGCCAGTAGGCTCCTCACAGGGGGTGTCGAAAAACTGTTTTTT
CDR3 protein: CASRLLTGGVEKLFF

clone size: NA
V gene: TRBV7-9
D gene: TRBD1
J gene: TRBJ1-1
CDR3 DNA: TGTGCCAGCAGCTCAGCGACAGGGTTTGAAGCTTTCTTT
CDR3 protein: CASSSATGFEAFF

clone size: NA
V gene: TRBV28
D gene: NA
J gene: TRBJ1-2
CDR3 DNA: TGTGCCAGCAGGATGATGACAGGACCCTATGGCTACACCTTC
CDR3 protein: CASRMMTGPYGYTF

clone size: NA
V gene: TRBV6-5
D gene: NA
J gene: TRBJ1-3
CDR3 DNA: TGTGCCAGCTCAAGGGAGGATTCTGGAAACACCATATATTTT
CDR3 protein: CASSREDSGNTIYF

clone size: NA
V gene: TRBV3-1/TRBV3-2
D gene: TRBD1
J gene: TRBJ1-2
CDR3 DNA: TGTGCCAGCAGCTCATACAGGGGGAATGGCTACACCTTC
CDR3 protein: CASSSYRGNGYTF